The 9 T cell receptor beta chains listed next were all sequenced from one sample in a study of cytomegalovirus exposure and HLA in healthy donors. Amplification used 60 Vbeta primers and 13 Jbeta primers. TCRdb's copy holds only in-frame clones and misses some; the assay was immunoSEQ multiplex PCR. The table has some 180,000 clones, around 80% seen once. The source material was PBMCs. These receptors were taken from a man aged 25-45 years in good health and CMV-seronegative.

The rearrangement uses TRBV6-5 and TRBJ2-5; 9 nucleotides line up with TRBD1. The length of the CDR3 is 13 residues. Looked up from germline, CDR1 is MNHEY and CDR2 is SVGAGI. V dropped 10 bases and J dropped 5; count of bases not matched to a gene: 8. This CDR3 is CATQQGAGETQYF. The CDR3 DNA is TGTGCCACTCAACAGGGGGCCGGGGAGACCCAGTACTTC.

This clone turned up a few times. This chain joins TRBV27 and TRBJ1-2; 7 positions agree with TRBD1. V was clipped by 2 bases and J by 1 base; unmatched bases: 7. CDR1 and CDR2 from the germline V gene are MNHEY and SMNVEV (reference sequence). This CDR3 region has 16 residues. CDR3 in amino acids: CASSLEGAKYNYGYTF. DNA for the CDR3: TGTGCCAGCAGTTTAGAGGGGGCCAAATATAACTATGGCTACACCTTC.

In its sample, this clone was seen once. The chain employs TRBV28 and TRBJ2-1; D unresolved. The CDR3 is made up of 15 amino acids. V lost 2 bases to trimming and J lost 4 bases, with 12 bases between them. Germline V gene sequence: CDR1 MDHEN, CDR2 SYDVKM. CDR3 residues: CASSLHVSEYNEQFF. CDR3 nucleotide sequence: TGTGCCAGCAGTTTACACGTATCAGAATACAATGAGCAGTTCTTC.

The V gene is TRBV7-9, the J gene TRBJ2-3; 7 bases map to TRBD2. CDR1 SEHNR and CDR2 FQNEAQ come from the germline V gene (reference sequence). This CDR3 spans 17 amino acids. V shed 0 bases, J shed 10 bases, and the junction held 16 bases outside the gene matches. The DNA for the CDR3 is TGTGCCAGCAGCTTAGCGCCTCGGATGAGGGAGGGCCTGCCGCAGTATTTT. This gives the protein CASSLAPRMREGLPQYF.

The CDR3 nucleotides read TGTGCCAGCAGTTTATTCCGGACAGGGAATTACAATGAGCAGTTCTTC. It codes for CASSLFRTGNYNEQFF. The chain recombines TRBV27 with TRBJ2-1; 8 nucleotides match TRBD1. This CDR3 has 16 residues. The germline V gene has CDR1 MNHEY and CDR2 SMNVEV (reference sequence). V dropped 1 base and J dropped 4; count of bases not matched to a gene: 6.

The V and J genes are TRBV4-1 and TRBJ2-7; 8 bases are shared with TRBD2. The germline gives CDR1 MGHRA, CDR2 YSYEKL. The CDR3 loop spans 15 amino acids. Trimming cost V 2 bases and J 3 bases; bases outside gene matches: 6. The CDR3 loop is CASSQSTSAYYEQYF. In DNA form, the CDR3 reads TGCGCCAGCAGCCAATCGACTAGCGCCTACTACGAGCAGTACTTC.

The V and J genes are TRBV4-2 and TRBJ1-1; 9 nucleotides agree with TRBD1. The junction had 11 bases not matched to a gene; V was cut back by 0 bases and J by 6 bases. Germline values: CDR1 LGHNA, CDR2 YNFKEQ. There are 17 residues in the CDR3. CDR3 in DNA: TGTGCCAGCAGCCAAGAGGGACAGGGCTCCAAGGACGCTGAAGCTTTCTTT. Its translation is CASSQEGQGSKDAEAFF.

The CDR3 coding sequence is TGTGCCAGCAGCTTACTCGGCGGCACTGAAGCTTTCTTT. Its protein product is CASSLLGGTEAFF. V gene TRBV7-3 combines with J gene TRBJ1-1; D unresolved. V lost 2 bases to trimming and J lost 4 bases, with 8 bases between them. CDR1 is SGHTA and CDR2 is FQGTGA in the germline V gene. The CDR3 has 13 residues.

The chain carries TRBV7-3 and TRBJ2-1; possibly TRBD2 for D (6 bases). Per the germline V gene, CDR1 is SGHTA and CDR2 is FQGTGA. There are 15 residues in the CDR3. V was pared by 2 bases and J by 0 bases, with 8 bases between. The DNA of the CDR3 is TGTGCCAGCAGCTTATCTAGCGCCTCCTACAATGAGCAGTTCTTC. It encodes CASSLSSASYNEQFF.